This T cell receptor beta chain derives from a study of blood T cell repertoires in COVID-19. Produced via immunoSEQ multiplex PCR; TCRdb's table is partial and in-frame only. The sample holds about 130,000 clones, 87% seen once. V dropped 2 bases and J dropped 4; count of bases not matched to a gene: 8. This CDR3 region has 16 residues. Germline V lookup: CDR1 MNHEY, CDR2 SMNVEV (reference sequence). Sequencing was performed on peripheral blood. This sequence was found in a woman aged 60-70 years with acute or convalescent COVID-19. This chain links TRBV27 with TRBJ2-3, with TRBD2 identical over 8 bases. CDR3 in amino acids: CASSLTGTSAPDTQYF. In DNA, the CDR3 is TGTGCCAGCAGTTTAACCGGGACTAGTGCGCCAGATACGCAGTATTTT.